One sample yielded the 7 T cell receptor beta chains listed below, sequenced in a study of shared clonotypes between healthy human individuals. Using immunoSEQ multiplex PCR, the repertoire was profiled, and TCRdb retains in-frame clones only, with some absent. The table lists 2 million to 2.5 million clones, under 95% of them singletons. Input material: naive CD4+ T cells from PBMCs. Regarding subset: CD45RA+ positively selected. The receptors come from a man aged 18-30 years in good health. Some clones in this sample may be carry-over from other donors' samples.

The chain couples TRBV7-2 to TRBJ2-5, with D unclear. Germline V gene data show CDR1 as SGHTA and CDR2 as FQGNSA. V dropped 1 base and J dropped 1 base, with 7 bases sitting between them. This CDR3 spans 14 amino acids. The DNA of the CDR3 is TGTGCCAGCAGCTTAGTATACAGCCAAGAGACCCAGTACTTC. It encodes CASSLVYSQETQYF.

As regards this clone: Other nucleotide sequences in the sample specify the same CDR3. The genes are TRBV4-2 and TRBJ2-7; D not certain. The germline V and J ends were trimmed by 5 bases and 4 bases, with 9 bases remaining between them. Looked up from germline, CDR1 is LGHNA and CDR2 is YNFKEQ. This CDR3 has 12 residues. The CDR3 protein is CASSLVGYEQYF. The CDR3 bases are TGTGCCAGCAGCTTGGTGGGTTACGAGCAGTACTTC.

This rearrangement joins TRBV2 to TRBJ1-2; D may be TRBD1 (6 bases). This CDR3 is 13 amino acids long. The germline V and J ends were trimmed by 1 base and 8 bases, with 11 bases remaining between them. CDR1 is SNHLY, CDR2 FYNNEI, per germline. DNA for the CDR3: TGTGCCAGCAGTGAAGTCGCGGGGGCCGGCTACACCTTC. Translated, it gives CASSEVAGAGYTF. The full variable domain, with the rest looked up from reference TRBV2 and TRBJ1-2, is EPEVTQTPSHQVTQMGQEVILRCVPISNHLYFYWYRQILGQKVEFLVSFYNNEISEKSEIFDDQFSVERPDGSNFTLKIRSTKLEDSAMYFCASSEVAGAGYTFGSGTRLTVV.

The chain has TRBV7-2 and TRBJ2-3; D is unresolved. Germline CDR1 SGHTA, CDR2 FQGNSA. With 1 base removed from V and 8 bases from J, the gap between germline ends came to 10 bases. The CDR3 consists of 13 residues. CDR3 sequence reads: CASSLGTVRTQYF. The CDR3 coding sequence is TGTGCCAGCAGCTTAGGTACCGTGCGTACGCAGTATTTT.

Only one count was recorded for this clone. CDR3 coding DNA: TGTGCCAGCTCGACTTTAACAGGGGACTCACCCCTCCACTTT. Protein product: CASSTLTGDSPLHF. This sequence joins TRBV18 and TRBJ1-6, with 7 bases lining up with TRBD1. Germline loops: CDR1 KGHSH, CDR2 LQKENI. CDR3 length: 14 amino acids. The J segment lost 10 bases and the V segment lost 6 bases, leaving 9 bases of the junction unmatched.

This clone was seen once. The chain combines TRBV19 with TRBJ1-2, with no clear D. Looked up from germline, CDR1 is LNHDA and CDR2 is SQIVND (reference sequence). Trimming shortened V by 2 bases and J by 0 bases, and 7 bases separated the two germline ends. The CDR3 spans 14 residues. CDR3 protein: CASSIILANYGYTF. The CDR3 DNA is TGTGCCAGTAGTATAATTCTTGCTAACTATGGCTACACCTTC.

V is TRBV28 and J is TRBJ2-2; 11 bases are shared with TRBD2. In germline, CDR1 is MDHEN, CDR2 SYDVKM. The trim removed 4 bases at V and 9 bases at J, leaving 13 bases unmatched. The CDR3 totals 17 residues. The CDR3 loop is CASSSRRGLAGGRELFF. Here the CDR3 DNA reads TGTGCCAGCAGTTCAAGAAGGGGGCTAGCGGGAGGCCGGGAGCTGTTTTTT.